The T cell receptor beta chain described here comes from a study of CD8 T cells in Susac syndrome. Roughly 0.45 to 1 ug RNA was reverse transcribed with random hexamers. Using its own MiXCR run on the immunoSEQ multiplex PCR reads, TCRdb lists one record per CDR3 protein. The data contain under 200,000 distinct CDR3 sequences, about 96% of them singletons. The CDR3 has 13 residues. Trimming took off 7 bases at V and 2 bases at J, with 9 bases between the two ends. CDR1 is MNHEY and CDR2 is SMNVEV in the germline V gene (reference sequence). This receptor was identified in a human donor with Susac syndrome. The chain is built from TRBV27 and TRBJ1-5; D not resolved. Sequences were obtained from CD4+ T cells from PBMCs. CDR3 coding DNA: TGTGCCAGCAAGGATCACGGCAATCAGCCCCAGCATTTT. Its protein product is CASKDHGNQPQHF.